The 2 T cell receptor beta chains listed next were all sequenced from one sample in a study of technical replicates of blood from several donors. Profiled with immunoSEQ multiplex PCR; TCRdb holds only in-frame clones, not every one. The sample shows 95,000 to 100,000 clones, under 96% of them seen only once. Material for sequencing was T cells isolated from PBMCs. These receptors were obtained from a human donor in good health.

V and J are TRBV5-4 and TRBJ1-6; D uncertain. This CDR3 spans 18 amino acids. Germline loops: CDR1 SGHNT, CDR2 YYREEE (reference sequence). V was clipped by 5 bases and J by 0 bases, with 18 bases between them. CDR3 in DNA: TGTGCCAGCAGTTTAACCGGGTCTCTTCGCTCCTATAATTCACCCCTCCACTTT. Protein: CASSLTGSLRSYNSPLHF.

The chain couples TRBV11-2 to TRBJ1-1; maybe TRBD1 (6 bases). Trimming removed 1 base from V and 0 bases from J, with 15 bases in between. CDR1 is SGHAT, CDR2 FQNNGV, per germline. The CDR3 runs to 17 residues. CDR3 in DNA: TGTGCCAGCAGCTTAGGCCCACAGGGAGCCCTGAACACTGAAGCTTTCTTT. It encodes CASSLGPQGALNTEAFF.